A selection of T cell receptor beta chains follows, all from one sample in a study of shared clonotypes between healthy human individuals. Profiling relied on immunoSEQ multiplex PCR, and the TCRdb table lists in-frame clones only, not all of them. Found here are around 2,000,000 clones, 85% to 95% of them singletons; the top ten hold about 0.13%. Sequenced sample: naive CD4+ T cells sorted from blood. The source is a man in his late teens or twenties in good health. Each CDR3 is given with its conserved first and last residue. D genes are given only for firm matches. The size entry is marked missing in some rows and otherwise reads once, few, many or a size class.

CDR3 DNA: TGTGCCAGCAGTGCTCTGTCAGGGAACCACGAGCAGTACTTC
CDR3 protein: CASSALSGNHEQYF
V gene: TRBV28
D gene: .
clone size: .
J gene: TRBJ2-7

CDR3 DNA: TGTGCCAGCAGTTCCACGACACTCTCCTATAATTCACCCCTCCACTTT
CDR3 protein: CASSSTTLSYNSPLHF
V gene: TRBV27
D gene: .
clone size: .
J gene: TRBJ1-6

CDR3 DNA: TGTGCCAGCAGTTACCCTGGGAGCACAGATACGCAGTATTTT
CDR3 protein: CASSYPGSTDTQYF
V gene: TRBV6-5
D gene: .
clone size: .
J gene: TRBJ2-3

CDR3 DNA: TGTGCCAGCAGCGTGACGACAGGGAGTAATACCTATGGCTACACCTTC
CDR3 protein: CASSVTTGSNTYGYTF
V gene: TRBV9
D gene: TRBD1
clone size: .
J gene: TRBJ1-2

CDR3 DNA: TGTGCCAGCAGTGAAGGCTGGACTAGCGGGGGGGGAGAGACCCAGTACTTC
CDR3 protein: CASSEGWTSGGGETQYF
V gene: TRBV2
D gene: TRBD2
clone size: .
J gene: TRBJ2-5

CDR3 DNA: TGTGCCAGCAGCCCAACGGCCCCCGGGGAGCTGTTTTTT
CDR3 protein: CASSPTAPGELFF
V gene: TRBV5-4
D gene: .
clone size: .
J gene: TRBJ2-2

CDR3 DNA: TGTGCCAGCAGCTTAGTGACGGAAGGGTCATGGTATGGCTACACCTTC
CDR3 protein: CASSLVTEGSWYGYTF
V gene: TRBV7-2
D gene: .
clone size: .
J gene: TRBJ1-2

CDR3 DNA: TGTGCCAGCAGCGACGGAGTGCAGCCCCAGCATTTT
CDR3 protein: CASSDGVQPQHF
V gene: TRBV6-1
D gene: .
clone size: .
J gene: TRBJ1-5

CDR3 DNA: TGCGCCAGCAGTGCTGCGGGGGGACCCACAGATACGCAGTATTTT
CDR3 protein: CASSAAGGPTDTQYF
V gene: TRBV10-2
D gene: TRBD2
clone size: .
J gene: TRBJ2-3

CDR3 DNA: TGTGCCAGCAGCCGGGACTATAACACCGGGGAGCTGTTTTTT
CDR3 protein: CASSRDYNTGELFF
V gene: TRBV7-3
D gene: TRBD2
clone size: .
J gene: TRBJ2-2

CDR3 DNA: TGTGCTAGTGGTTTGGGACAGGGATATCAAGAGACCCAGTACTTC
CDR3 protein: CASGLGQGYQETQYF
V gene: TRBV12-5
D gene: TRBD1
clone size: .
J gene: TRBJ2-5

CDR3 DNA: TGTGCCAGCAGCGTCGGGACAGGCCCGAACACCGGGGAGCTGTTTTTT
CDR3 protein: CASSVGTGPNTGELFF
V gene: TRBV5-8
D gene: TRBD1
clone size: .
J gene: TRBJ2-2

CDR3 DNA: TGTGCCAGCAGCTTAGCGGGGGGTACAGCGCTCGAGCAGTACTTC
CDR3 protein: CASSLAGGTALEQYF
V gene: TRBV7-9
D gene: .
clone size: .
J gene: TRBJ2-7

CDR3 DNA: TGTGCCAGCAGCGTAGTCGCGGGGACTGCAGATACGCAGTATTTT
CDR3 protein: CASSVVAGTADTQYF
V gene: TRBV9
D gene: .
clone size: .
J gene: TRBJ2-3

CDR3 DNA: TGTGCCAGCAGCTTCTGGGGGCAGTCCGGGGAGCTGTTTTTT
CDR3 protein: CASSFWGQSGELFF
V gene: TRBV7-2
D gene: .
clone size: .
J gene: TRBJ2-2

CDR3 DNA: TGTGCCAGCAGTGCGGGGAGACAGGGGATGAACACTGAAGCTTTCTTT
CDR3 protein: CASSAGRQGMNTEAFF
V gene: TRBV27
D gene: TRBD1
clone size: .
J gene: TRBJ1-1

CDR3 DNA: TGTGCCAGCAGTGAAATCAGAGGCACCGGGGAGCTGTTTTTT
CDR3 protein: CASSEIRGTGELFF
V gene: TRBV2
D gene: .
clone size: .
J gene: TRBJ2-2

CDR3 DNA: TGTGCCAGCAGTTCCGGGTGGGAGCAGTACTTC
CDR3 protein: CASSSGWEQYF
V gene: TRBV28
D gene: .
clone size: .
J gene: TRBJ2-7

CDR3 DNA: TGTGCCAGCAGTGAAAAGGCAGGGGGCAGGGGCTACACCTTC
CDR3 protein: CASSEKAGGRGYTF
V gene: TRBV6-1
D gene: TRBD1
clone size: once
J gene: TRBJ1-2

CDR3 DNA: TGCGCCAGCATCCTCGAGCCCAGGCTTAACACCGGGGAGCTGTTTTTT
CDR3 protein: CASILEPRLNTGELFF
V gene: TRBV5-1
D gene: .
clone size: .
J gene: TRBJ2-2

CDR3 DNA: TGTGCCAGCAACTTATGGGCTAGCGGGGGAACCTACGAGCAGTACTTC
CDR3 protein: CASNLWASGGTYEQYF
V gene: TRBV2
D gene: TRBD2
clone size: .
J gene: TRBJ2-7

CDR3 DNA: TGTGCCAGCAGCTCGGCTCTCTCTGGAAACACCATATATTTT
CDR3 protein: CASSSALSGNTIYF
V gene: TRBV7-8
D gene: .
clone size: .
J gene: TRBJ1-3

CDR3 DNA: TGCGCCAGCAGCTTGGGGCTAGCGGGAGGAGATACGCAGTATTTT
CDR3 protein: CASSLGLAGGDTQYF
V gene: TRBV5-1
D gene: TRBD2
clone size: .
J gene: TRBJ2-3

CDR3 DNA: TGTGCCAGCAGCCTGGGCAGCCCAGAGACCCAGTACTTC
CDR3 protein: CASSLGSPETQYF
V gene: TRBV14
D gene: .
clone size: .
J gene: TRBJ2-5

CDR3 DNA: TGTGCCAGCAGCTTAGCGACAGGGAACACCGGGGAGCTGTTTTTT
CDR3 protein: CASSLATGNTGELFF
V gene: TRBV7-7
D gene: .
clone size: .
J gene: TRBJ2-2

CDR3 DNA: TGTGCCAGCAGTTGGCAGGCCTACGAGCAGTACTTC
CDR3 protein: CASSWQAYEQYF
V gene: TRBV25-1
D gene: .
clone size: .
J gene: TRBJ2-7

CDR3 DNA: TGTGCCAGTAGTATAGATCCGATGGTGGTACAGGCTGGGCGTAGCGAGCAGTACTTC
CDR3 protein: CASSIDPMVVQAGRSEQYF
V gene: TRBV19
D gene: .
clone size: .
J gene: TRBJ2-7

CDR3 DNA: TGTGCCAGCAGCGTAGAACAGGGGGCTGGCGGCTACACCTTC
CDR3 protein: CASSVEQGAGGYTF
V gene: TRBV9
D gene: TRBD1
clone size: .
J gene: TRBJ1-2

CDR3 DNA: TGTGCCAGCTCACTCGAAGGAAACCAGCGGGAGGTGTTTCCCTACGAGCAGTACTTC
CDR3 protein: CASSLEGNQREVFPYEQYF
V gene: TRBV18
D gene: TRBD2
clone size: .
J gene: TRBJ2-7

CDR3 DNA: TGCGCCAGCAGCTTGGACAGGGGATATGGCTACACCTTC
CDR3 protein: CASSLDRGYGYTF
V gene: TRBV5-1
D gene: TRBD1
clone size: .
J gene: TRBJ1-2

CDR3 DNA: TGTGCCAGCAGTTACGTGGGACTAGCGGGGTCCAATGAGCAGTTCTTC
CDR3 protein: CASSYVGLAGSNEQFF
V gene: TRBV6-5
D gene: TRBD2
clone size: .
J gene: TRBJ2-1

CDR3 DNA: TGTGCCAGCACCACCGGGGGAACGATCACCGGGGAGCTGTTTTTT
CDR3 protein: CASTTGGTITGELFF
V gene: TRBV7-9
D gene: .
clone size: .
J gene: TRBJ2-2

CDR3 DNA: TGTGCCAGCAGCTCCCGGGCAGGGAGCTCCTACGAGCAGTACTTC
CDR3 protein: CASSSRAGSSYEQYF
V gene: TRBV7-9
D gene: .
clone size: .
J gene: TRBJ2-7

CDR3 DNA: TGTGCCAGCAGCTTGGGGGGCGACGGGGAACCCCCCTACGAGCAGTACTTC
CDR3 protein: CASSLGGDGEPPYEQYF
V gene: TRBV5-4
D gene: .
clone size: .
J gene: TRBJ2-7

CDR3 DNA: TGTGCCAGCAGTGTAGGGACTAGGGATGAAGCTTTCTTT
CDR3 protein: CASSVGTRDEAFF
V gene: TRBV2
D gene: .
clone size: .
J gene: TRBJ1-1

CDR3 DNA: TGTGCCACCAGCAGTCGGGGACTAGCAATGGCCGGGGAGCTGTTTTTT
CDR3 protein: CATSSRGLAMAGELFF
V gene: TRBV15
D gene: TRBD2
clone size: once
J gene: TRBJ2-2

CDR3 DNA: TGCGCCAGCAGTGAGTTGGGGTCTAGCACAGATACGCAGTATTTT
CDR3 protein: CASSELGSSTDTQYF
V gene: TRBV10-2
D gene: .
clone size: .
J gene: TRBJ2-3

CDR3 DNA: TGTGCCAGCAGCTTGGGACTAGCGGGAGATAGTGAGCAGTACTTC
CDR3 protein: CASSLGLAGDSEQYF
V gene: TRBV7-9
D gene: TRBD2
clone size: .
J gene: TRBJ2-7

CDR3 DNA: TGTGCCAGCAGCTTAACTAGCAATCAGCCCCAGCATTTT
CDR3 protein: CASSLTSNQPQHF
V gene: TRBV7-2
D gene: .
clone size: .
J gene: TRBJ1-5

CDR3 DNA: TGTGCCAGCAGTCCCCACCGTGGTGTGAATAGCAATCAGCCCCAGCATTTT
CDR3 protein: CASSPHRGVNSNQPQHF
V gene: TRBV27
D gene: .
clone size: .
J gene: TRBJ1-5